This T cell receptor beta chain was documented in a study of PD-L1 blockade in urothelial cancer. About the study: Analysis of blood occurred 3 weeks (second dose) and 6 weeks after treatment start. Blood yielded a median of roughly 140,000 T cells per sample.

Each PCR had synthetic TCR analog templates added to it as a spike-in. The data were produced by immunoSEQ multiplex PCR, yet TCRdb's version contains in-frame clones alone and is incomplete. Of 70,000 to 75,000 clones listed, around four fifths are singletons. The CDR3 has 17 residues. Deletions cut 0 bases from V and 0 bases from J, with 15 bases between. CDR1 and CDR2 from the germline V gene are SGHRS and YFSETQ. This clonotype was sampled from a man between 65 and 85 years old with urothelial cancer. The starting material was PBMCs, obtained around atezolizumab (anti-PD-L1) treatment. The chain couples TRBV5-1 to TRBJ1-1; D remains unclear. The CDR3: CASSLGSTLSMNTEAFF. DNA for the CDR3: TGCGCCAGCAGCTTGGGTTCTACCTTATCTATGAACACTGAAGCTTTCTTT.